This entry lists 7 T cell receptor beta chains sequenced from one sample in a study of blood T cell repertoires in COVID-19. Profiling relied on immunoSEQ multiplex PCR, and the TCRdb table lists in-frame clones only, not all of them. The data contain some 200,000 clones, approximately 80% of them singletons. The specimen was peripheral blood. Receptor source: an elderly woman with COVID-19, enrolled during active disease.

CDR3 loop: CASSLGQIEQFF. The DNA of the CDR3 is TGTGCCAGCAGCTTAGGACAGATAGAGCAGTTCTTC. The chain is built from TRBV7-2 and TRBJ2-1; the D gene is possibly TRBD1 (5 bases). CDR1 is SGHTA, CDR2 FQGNSA, per germline. CDR3 length equals 12 residues. V lost 1 base, J lost 10 bases, and 8 bases lay in between. The full variable domain, its missing parts supplied by reference TRBV7-2 and TRBJ2-1, is GAGVSQSPSNKVTEKGKDVELRCDPISGHTALYWYRQSLGQGLEFLIYFQGNSAPDKSGLPSDRFSAERTGGSVSTLTIQRTQQEDSAVYLCASSLGQIEQFFGPGTRLTVL.

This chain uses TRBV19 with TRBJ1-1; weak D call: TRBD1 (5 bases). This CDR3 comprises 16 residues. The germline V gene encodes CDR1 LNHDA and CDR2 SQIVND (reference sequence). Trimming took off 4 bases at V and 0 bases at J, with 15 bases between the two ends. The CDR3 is CASSRWQGPMNTEAFF. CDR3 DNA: TGTGCCAGTAGTAGGTGGCAGGGCCCAATGAACACTGAAGCTTTCTTT.

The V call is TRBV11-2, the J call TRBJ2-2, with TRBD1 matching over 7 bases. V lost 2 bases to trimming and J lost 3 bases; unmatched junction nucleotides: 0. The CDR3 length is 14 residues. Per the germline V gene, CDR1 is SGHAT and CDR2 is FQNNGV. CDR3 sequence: CASSLQGDTGELFF. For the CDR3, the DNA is TGTGCCAGCAGCTTACAGGGGGACACCGGGGAGCTGTTTTTT.

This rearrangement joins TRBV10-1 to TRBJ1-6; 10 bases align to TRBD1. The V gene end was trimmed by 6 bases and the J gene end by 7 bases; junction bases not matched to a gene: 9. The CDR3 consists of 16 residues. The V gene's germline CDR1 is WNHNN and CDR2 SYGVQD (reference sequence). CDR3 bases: TGCGCCAGCAGGATCCGGGACAGGGGCGGAAATTCACCCCTCCACTTT. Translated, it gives CASRIRDRGGNSPLHF.

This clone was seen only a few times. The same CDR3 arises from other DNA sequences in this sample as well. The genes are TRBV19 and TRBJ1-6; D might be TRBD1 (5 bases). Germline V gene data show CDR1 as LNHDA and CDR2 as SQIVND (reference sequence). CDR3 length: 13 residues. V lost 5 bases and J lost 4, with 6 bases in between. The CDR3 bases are TGTGCCAGTAGTGACAGATATAATTCACCCCTCCACTTT. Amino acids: CASSDRYNSPLHF.

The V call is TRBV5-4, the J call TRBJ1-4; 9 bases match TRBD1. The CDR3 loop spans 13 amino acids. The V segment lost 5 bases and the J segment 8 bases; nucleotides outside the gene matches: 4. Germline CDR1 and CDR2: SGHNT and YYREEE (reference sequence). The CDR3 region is CASRGQGDEKLFF. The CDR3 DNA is TGTGCCAGCAGGGGACAGGGCGACGAAAAACTGTTTTTT.

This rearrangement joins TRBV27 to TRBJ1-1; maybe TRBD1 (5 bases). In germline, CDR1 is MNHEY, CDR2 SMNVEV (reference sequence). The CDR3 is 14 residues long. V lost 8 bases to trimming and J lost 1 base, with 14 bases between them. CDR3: CASGESGWNTEAFF. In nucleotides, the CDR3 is TGTGCCAGCGGAGAGTCAGGGTGGAACACTGAAGCTTTCTTT.